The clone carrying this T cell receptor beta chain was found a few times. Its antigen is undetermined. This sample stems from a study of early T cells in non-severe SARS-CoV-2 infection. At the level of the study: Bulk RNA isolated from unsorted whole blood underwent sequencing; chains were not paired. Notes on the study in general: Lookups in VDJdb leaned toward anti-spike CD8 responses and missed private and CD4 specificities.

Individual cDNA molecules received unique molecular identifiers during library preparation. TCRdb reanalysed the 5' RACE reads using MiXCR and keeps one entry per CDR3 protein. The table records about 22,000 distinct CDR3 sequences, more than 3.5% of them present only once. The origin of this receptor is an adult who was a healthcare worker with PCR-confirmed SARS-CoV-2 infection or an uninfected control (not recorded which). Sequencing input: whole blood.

CDR3 loop: CASSLKTRPRQETQYF. DNA of the CDR3: TGTGCCAGCAGCCTAAAGACTAGACCCAGACAAGAGACCCAGTACTTC. The V call is TRBV7-9, the J call TRBJ2-5; weak D call: TRBD2 (6 bases). CDR1 is SEHNR and CDR2 is FQNEAQ in the germline V gene (reference sequence). V dropped 5 bases and J dropped 2 bases, with 18 bases sitting between them. The CDR3 has 16 residues.